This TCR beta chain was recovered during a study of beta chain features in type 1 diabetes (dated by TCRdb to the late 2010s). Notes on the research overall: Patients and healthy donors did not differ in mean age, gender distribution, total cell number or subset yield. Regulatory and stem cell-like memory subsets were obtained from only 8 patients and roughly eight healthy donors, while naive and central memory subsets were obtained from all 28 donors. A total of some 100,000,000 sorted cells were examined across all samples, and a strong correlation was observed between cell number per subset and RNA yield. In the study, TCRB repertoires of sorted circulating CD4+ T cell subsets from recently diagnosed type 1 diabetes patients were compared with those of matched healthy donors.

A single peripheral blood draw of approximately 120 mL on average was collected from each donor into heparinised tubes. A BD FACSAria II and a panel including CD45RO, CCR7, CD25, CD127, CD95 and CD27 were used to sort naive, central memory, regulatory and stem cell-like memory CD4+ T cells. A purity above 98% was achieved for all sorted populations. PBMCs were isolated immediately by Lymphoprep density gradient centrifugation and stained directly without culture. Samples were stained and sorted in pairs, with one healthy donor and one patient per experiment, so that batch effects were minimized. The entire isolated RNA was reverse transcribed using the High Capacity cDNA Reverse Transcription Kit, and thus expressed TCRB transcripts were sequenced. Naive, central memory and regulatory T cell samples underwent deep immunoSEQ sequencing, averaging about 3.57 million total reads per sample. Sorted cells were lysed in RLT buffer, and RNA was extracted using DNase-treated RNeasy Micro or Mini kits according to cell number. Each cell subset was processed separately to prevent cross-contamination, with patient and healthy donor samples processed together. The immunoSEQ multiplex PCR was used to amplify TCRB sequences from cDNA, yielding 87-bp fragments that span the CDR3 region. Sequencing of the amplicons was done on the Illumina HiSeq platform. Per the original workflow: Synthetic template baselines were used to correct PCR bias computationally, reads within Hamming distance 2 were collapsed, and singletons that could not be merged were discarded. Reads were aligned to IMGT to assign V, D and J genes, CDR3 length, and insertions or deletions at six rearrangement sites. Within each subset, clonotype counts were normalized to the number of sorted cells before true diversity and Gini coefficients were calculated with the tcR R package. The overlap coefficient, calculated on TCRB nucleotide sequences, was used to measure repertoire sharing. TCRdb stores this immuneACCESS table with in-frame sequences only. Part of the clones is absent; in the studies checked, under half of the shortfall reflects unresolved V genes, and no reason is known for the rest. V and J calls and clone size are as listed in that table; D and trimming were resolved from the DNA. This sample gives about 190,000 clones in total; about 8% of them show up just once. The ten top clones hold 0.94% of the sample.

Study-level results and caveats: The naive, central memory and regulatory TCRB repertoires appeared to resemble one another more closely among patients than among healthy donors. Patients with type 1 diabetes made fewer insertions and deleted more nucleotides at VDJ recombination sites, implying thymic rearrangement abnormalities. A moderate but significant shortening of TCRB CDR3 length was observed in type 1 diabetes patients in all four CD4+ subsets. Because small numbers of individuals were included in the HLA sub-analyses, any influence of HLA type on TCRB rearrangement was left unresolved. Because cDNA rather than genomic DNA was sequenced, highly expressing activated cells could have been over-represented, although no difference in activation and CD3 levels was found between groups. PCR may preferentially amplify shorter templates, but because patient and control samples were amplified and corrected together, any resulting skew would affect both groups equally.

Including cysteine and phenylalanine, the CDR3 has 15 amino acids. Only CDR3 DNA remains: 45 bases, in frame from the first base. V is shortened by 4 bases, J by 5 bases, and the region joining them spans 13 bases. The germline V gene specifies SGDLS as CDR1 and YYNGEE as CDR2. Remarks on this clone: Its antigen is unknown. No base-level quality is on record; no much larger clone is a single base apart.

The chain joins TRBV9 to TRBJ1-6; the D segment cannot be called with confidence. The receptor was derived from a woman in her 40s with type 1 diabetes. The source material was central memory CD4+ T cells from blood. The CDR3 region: CASSPLGGDNSPLHF. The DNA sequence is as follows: TGTGCCAGCAGCCCACTCGGCGGTGATAATTCACCCCTCCACTTT.